This TCR beta chain was recorded in a study of blood T cell repertoires in COVID-19 (dated by TCRdb to 2018 to 2020). The study in broad terms: The collaborator samples originated in the United States, Italy and Spain and spanned the acute and convalescent phases of COVID-19. Sample metadata almost always included a de-identified subject ID, COVID-19 status, age in years and sex. The repertoires were made available in a free public database intended to serve as a resource for research on the immune response to SARS-CoV-2. The samples were drawn from the first 160 participants of the ongoing ImmuneRACE study and from over a thousand subjects provided by 6 global collaborators. Where available, HLA class I and class II types were taken from metadata supplied by the sample provider and were not determined by assay-based typing. The prospective study material was composed of cDNA or gDNA derived from T cells, B-cell-depleted T cells, or PBMCs. Subjects who had been exposed to COVID-19, were actively infected with it, or had recovered from it provided the deeply sampled blood TCRbeta repertoires that made up the dataset.

The collaborating institutions used their own protocols to collect whole blood in K2EDTA tubes. For TCRbeta analysis, collaborators shipped samples as frozen whole blood, isolated PBMCs, or DNA extracted from either of those sample types. Counted from cysteine to phenylalanine, this CDR3 has 14 amino acids. The only DNA kept is the CDR3, 42 bases in frame from the first base. Via the germline V gene, CDR1 is SGHTA and CDR2 FQGNSA. V was cut back by 5 bases and J by 5 bases, leaving a gap of 15 bases between them. TCRbeta CDR3 regions were amplified from genomic DNA using the immunoSEQ Assay, a bias-controlled multiplex PCR. In the paper's pipeline: The number of nucleated cells in each sample was estimated by amplification of reference gene primers within the assay. To quantify the absolute abundance of each unique TCRbeta CDR3 rearrangement, sequence reads were collapsed and filtered. For each sample, productive Simpson clonality was calculated as the square root of Simpson's diversity index across productive rearrangements. TCRdb took this table from immuneACCESS and kept in-frame rearrangements with V and J called. Such tables lack part of the clones; where checked against another copy, unresolved V genes explain under half of the gap, and the rest is unexplained. The D gene and trimming were derived from the DNA, and the V and J assignments and clone size from that table. The sample profile shows tens of thousands of clones; nearly 90% of them were found once. About 3.2% of the sample belongs to the ten largest clones.

Study-level results and caveats: Clinical and demographic metadata were provided uncurated, with the amount varying by source and participant.

On this clone itself: Its antigen target is currently unknown. No base quality values were provided; no much bigger clone lies one nucleotide off.

The material sequenced was peripheral blood. Rearrangement joined TRBV7-2 to TRBJ1-1; TRBD1 is perhaps the D gene, given 6 matching bases. The TCR comes from a man aged 50 to 59 with active COVID-19. The nucleotide sequence reads TGTGCCAGCAGCCTTTTGGGGGCAGGGACTGAAGCTTTCTTT. This codes for CASSLLGAGTEAFF.